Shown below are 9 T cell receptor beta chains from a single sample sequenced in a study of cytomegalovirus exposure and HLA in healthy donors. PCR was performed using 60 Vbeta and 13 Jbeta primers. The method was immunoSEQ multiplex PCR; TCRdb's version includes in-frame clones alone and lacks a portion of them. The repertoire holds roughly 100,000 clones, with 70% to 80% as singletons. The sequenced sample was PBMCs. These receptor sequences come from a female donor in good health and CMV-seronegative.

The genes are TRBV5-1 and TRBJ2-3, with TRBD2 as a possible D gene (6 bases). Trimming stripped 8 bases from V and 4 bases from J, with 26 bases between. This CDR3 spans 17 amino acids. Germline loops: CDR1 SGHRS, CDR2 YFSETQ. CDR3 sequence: CASSLGLGSGLSDTQYF. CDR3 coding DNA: TGCGCCAGTTCTCTTGGTCTTGGTAGCGGCTTGTCAGATACGCAGTATTTT. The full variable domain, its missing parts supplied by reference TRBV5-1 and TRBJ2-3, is KAGVTQTPRYLIKTRGQQVTLSCSPISGHRSVSWYQQTPGQGLQFLFEYFSETQRNKGNFPGRFSGRQFSNSRSEMNVSTLELGDSALYLCASSLGLGSGLSDTQYFGPGTRLTVL.

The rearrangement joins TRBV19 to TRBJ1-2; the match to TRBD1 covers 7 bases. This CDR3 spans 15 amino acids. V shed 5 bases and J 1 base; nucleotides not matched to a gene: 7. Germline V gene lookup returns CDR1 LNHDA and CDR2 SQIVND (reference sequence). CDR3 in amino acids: CASSVPGQYNYGYTF. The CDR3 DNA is TGTGCCAGTAGTGTCCCGGGACAGTATAACTATGGCTACACCTTC.

The CDR3 loop reads CASRRTGRPDTQYF. The CDR3 DNA sequence: TGTGCCAGCCGACGGACAGGGCGGCCAGATACGCAGTATTTT. This rearrangement joins TRBV6-1 to TRBJ2-3, with 8 bases lining up with TRBD1. The V gene end was trimmed by 8 bases and the J gene end by 4 bases; junction bases not matched to a gene: 8. From germline, CDR1 is MNHNS and CDR2 SASEGT. CDR3 size: 14 residues.

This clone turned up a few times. CDR3 DNA sequence: TGTGCCAGCAGCGTACCGGACAGCACCGGGGAGCTGTTTTTT. It is translated as CASSVPDSTGELFF. V is TRBV9 and J is TRBJ2-2; tentative D call: TRBD1 (6 bases). The CDR3 is made up of 14 amino acids. Trimming stripped 1 base from V and 4 bases from J, with 8 bases between. CDR1 SGDLS and CDR2 YYNGEE come from the germline V gene.

The CDR3 nucleotides are TGTGCCAGCAGCGCCACAGGGGGCGCCTCCGTGAACACTGAAGCTTTCTTT. Translation gives CASSATGGASVNTEAFF. The chain has TRBV9 and TRBJ1-1; 9 nucleotides align to TRBD1. Germline-derived CDR1 and CDR2 are SGDLS and YYNGEE. V lost 3 bases, J lost 0 bases, and 9 bases stayed unmatched. The CDR3 runs 17 residues. Together with reference TRBV9 and TRBJ1-1, the CDR3 gives the full variable domain: DSGVTQTPKHLITATGQRVTLRCSPRSGDLSVYWYQQSLDQGLQFLIQYYNGEERAKGNILERFSAQQFPDLHSELNLSSLELGDSALYFCASSATGGASVNTEAFFGQGTRLTVV.

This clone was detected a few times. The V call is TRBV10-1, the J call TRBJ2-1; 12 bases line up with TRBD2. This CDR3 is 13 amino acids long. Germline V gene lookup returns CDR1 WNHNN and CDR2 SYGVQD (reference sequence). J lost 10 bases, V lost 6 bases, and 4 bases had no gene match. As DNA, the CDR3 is TGCGCCAGCAGCCAGACTAGCGGGGGAGAGCAGTTCTTC. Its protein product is CASSQTSGGEQFF.

The CDR3 coding sequence is TGTGCCAGCGCAGGACCGAGATCAGGGGCCAAACTGTTTTTT. Translated: CASAGPRSGAKLFF. The rearrangement uses TRBV6-1 and TRBJ1-4; weak D call: TRBD1 (6 bases). The V gene's germline CDR1 is MNHNS and CDR2 SASEGT. This CDR3 contains 14 residues. Trimming took 8 bases from V and 11 from J, leaving 21 bases between them.

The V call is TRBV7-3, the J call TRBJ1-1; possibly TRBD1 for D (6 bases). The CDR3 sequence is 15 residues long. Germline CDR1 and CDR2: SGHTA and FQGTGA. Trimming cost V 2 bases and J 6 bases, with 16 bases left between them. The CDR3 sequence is CASSLDRAQGPEAFF. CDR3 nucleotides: TGTGCCAGCAGCTTAGACCGGGCCCAGGGGCCTGAAGCTTTCTTT.

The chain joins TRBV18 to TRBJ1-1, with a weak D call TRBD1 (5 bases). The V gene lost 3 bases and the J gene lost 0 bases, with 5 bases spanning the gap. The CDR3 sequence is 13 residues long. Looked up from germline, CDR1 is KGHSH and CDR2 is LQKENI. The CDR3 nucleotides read TGTGCCAGCTCACCGGGGCTGAACACTGAAGCTTTCTTT. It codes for CASSPGLNTEAFF.